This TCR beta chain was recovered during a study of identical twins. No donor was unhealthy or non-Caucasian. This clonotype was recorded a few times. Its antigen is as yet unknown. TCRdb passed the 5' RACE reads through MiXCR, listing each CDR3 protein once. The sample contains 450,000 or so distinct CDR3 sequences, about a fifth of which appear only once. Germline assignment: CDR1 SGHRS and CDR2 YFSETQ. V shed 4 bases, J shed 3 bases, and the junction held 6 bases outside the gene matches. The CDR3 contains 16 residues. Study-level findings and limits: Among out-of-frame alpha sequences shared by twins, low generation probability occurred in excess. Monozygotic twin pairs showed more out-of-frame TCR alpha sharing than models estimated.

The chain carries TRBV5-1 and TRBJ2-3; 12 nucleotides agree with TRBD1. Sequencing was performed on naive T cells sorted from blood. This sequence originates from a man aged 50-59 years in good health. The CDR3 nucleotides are TGCGCCAGCAGCGTGGCGGGACAGGGGGCGACAGATACGCAGTATTTT. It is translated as CASSVAGQGATDTQYF.